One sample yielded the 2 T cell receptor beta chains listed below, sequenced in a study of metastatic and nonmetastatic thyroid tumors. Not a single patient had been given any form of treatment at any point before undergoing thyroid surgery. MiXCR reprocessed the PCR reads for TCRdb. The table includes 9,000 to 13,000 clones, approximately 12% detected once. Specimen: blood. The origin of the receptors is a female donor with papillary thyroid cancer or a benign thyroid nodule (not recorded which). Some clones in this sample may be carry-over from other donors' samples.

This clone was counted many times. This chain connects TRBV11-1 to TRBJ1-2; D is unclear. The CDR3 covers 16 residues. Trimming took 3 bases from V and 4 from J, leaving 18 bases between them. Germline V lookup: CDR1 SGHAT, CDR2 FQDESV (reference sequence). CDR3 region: CASSLWAARRLYGYTF. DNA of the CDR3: TGTGCCAGCAGCTTGTGGGCGGCTCGACGGCTCTATGGCTACACCTTC.

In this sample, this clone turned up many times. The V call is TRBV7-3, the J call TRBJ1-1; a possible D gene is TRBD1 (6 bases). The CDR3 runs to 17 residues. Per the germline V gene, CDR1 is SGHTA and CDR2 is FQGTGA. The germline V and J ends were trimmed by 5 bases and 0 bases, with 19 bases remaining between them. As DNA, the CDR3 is TGTGCCAGCAGCCCCTTAGGGGGGGGCGCTATGAACACTGAAGCTTTCTTT. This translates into CASSPLGGGAMNTEAFF. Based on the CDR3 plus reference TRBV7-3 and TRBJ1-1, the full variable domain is GAGVSQTPSNKVTEKGKYVELRCDPISGHTALYWYRQSLGQGPEFLIYFQGTGAADDSGLPNDRFFAVRPEGSVSTLKIQRTERGDSAVYLCASSPLGGGAMNTEAFFGQGTRLTVV.